This TCR beta chain appears in the sequencing data of a study of blood T cells in healthy people across ages. As for the study in general: Template-switching capture recovered about one barcoded beta molecule per two T cells.

The draw of peripheral blood yielded ten milliliters from each donor. For the second PCR, which ran for roughly 6 to 12 cycles, a sample-barcoded 5' primer and a J-beta primer mix were used. TCRdb recomputed calls from the 5' RACE reads with MiXCR, one row per CDR3 protein. Of around 1,500,000 distinct CDR3 sequences listed, roughly 28% were seen once; the top ten hold 7.7%. A few counts support this clonotype. Its antigen is currently unknown. Germline V lookup: CDR1 SGHNT, CDR2 YYREEE (reference sequence). Trimming shortened V by 5 bases and J by 8 bases, and 11 bases separated the two germline ends. CDR3 size: 13 residues. Whole-study results and caveats: Estimates of diversity drawn from one million T cells were considered underestimates. The long-lived group displayed more naive CD4+ cells, plus higher diversity, than the aged donors did.

The chain links TRBV5-4 to TRBJ1-6; D gene unclear. The receptor comes from a woman aged 30 to 39 in good health. The sequenced sample was blood. CDR3 residues: CASSYRLDSPLHF. The CDR3 coding sequence is TGTGCCAGCAGTTATAGGCTCGATTCACCCCTCCACTTT.